One T cell receptor (beta chain) is described in this entry. Germline CDR1 is SGHDN and CDR2 is FVKESK. V lost 3 bases and J 1 base, leaving 11 bases between the germline ends. The length of the CDR3 is 15 residues. This specimen belongs to a study of blood T cell repertoires in COVID-19. About the research overall: From T cells, B-cell-depleted T cells, or PBMCs came the material, which was cDNA or gDNA.

Authors' methods: Estimated nucleated cell counts came from reference gene primer amplification. Profiled with immunoSEQ multiplex PCR; TCRdb holds only in-frame clones, not every one. The V and J calls and clone size come from that table; D and trimming were worked out from the DNA. The table lists 250,000 to 300,000 clones, about 88% of them singletons. Recruits, aged roughly 18 to 90 years, lived in some 25 US areas. This chain uses TRBV14 with TRBJ2-3, with TRBD2 as a possible D gene (6 bases). The TCR was taken from a man aged 25-45 years with acute COVID-19. Sequenced: PBMCs or T cells enriched from blood (not recorded which). CDR3 bases: TGTGCCAGCAGCCAGCTTCGCGGGGGCACAGATACGCAGTATTTT. It codes for CASSQLRGGTDTQYF.